These 21 T cell receptor beta chains share one sample of origin, sequenced in a study of cytomegalovirus exposure and HLA in healthy donors. The PCR had 60 Vbeta and 13 Jbeta primers. Profiling relied on immunoSEQ multiplex PCR, and the TCRdb table lists in-frame clones only, not all of them. Of some 130,000 clones in the sample, over 65% were seen once. Sequenced: PBMCs. These receptors originate from a female donor in good health and CMV-seropositive.

This chain uses TRBV4-1 with TRBJ2-7, with D possibly TRBD2 on 5 matching bases. This CDR3 contains 14 residues. V lost 1 base, J lost 7 bases, and 14 bases lay in between. The germline CDR1 and CDR2 sequences are MGHRA and YSYEKL. DNA of the CDR3: TGCGCCAGCAGCCAAGTCGGGGTCGGGTGGGAGCAGTACTTC. Protein sequence: CASSQVGVGWEQYF.

The rearrangement links TRBV27 to TRBJ2-1; 8 bases fit TRBD2. After removal of 2 bases from V and 3 bases from J, the junction contained 0 bases not matched to a gene. The CDR3 loop spans 14 amino acids. Looked up from germline, CDR1 is MNHEY and CDR2 is SMNVEV (reference sequence). The CDR3 spells CASSLSGGYNEQFF. CDR3 bases: TGTGCCAGCAGTTTAAGCGGGGGCTACAATGAGCAGTTCTTC.

The chain joins TRBV6-6 to TRBJ1-4, with D uncertain. With 4 bases removed from V and 3 bases from J, the gap between germline ends came to 12 bases. Germline CDR1 is MNHNY and CDR2 is SVGAGI (reference sequence). The CDR3 consists of 15 residues. CDR3 amino acids: CASSSFSASNEKLFF. CDR3 sequence (DNA): TGTGCCAGCAGTTCTTTCAGTGCCTCTAATGAAAAACTGTTTTTT.

The rearrangement uses TRBV6-6 and TRBJ2-7; the D is unclear. Between the trimmed V and J ends, which lost 4 bases and 2 bases, there was a span of 12 bases. The CDR3 is 14 amino acids. Germline V gene sequence: CDR1 MNHNY, CDR2 SVGAGI (reference sequence). The CDR3 nucleotides read TGTGCCAGCAGTTCGTTAGTTCCTCCCTACGAGCAGTACTTC. Translation gives CASSSLVPPYEQYF.

This chain links TRBV2 with TRBJ2-3; no clear D gene. The CDR3 contains 14 residues. Germline assignment: CDR1 SNHLY and CDR2 FYNNEI. V was cut by 2 bases and J by 0 bases, with 6 bases left in between. CDR3 sequence (DNA): TGTGCCAGCAGTGAATTGGCCAGCACAGATACGCAGTATTTT. It encodes CASSELASTDTQYF.

The genes are TRBV27 and TRBJ1-1; tentatively, D is TRBD1 (6 bases). V lost 5 bases, J lost 0 bases, and 10 bases lay in between. The V gene's germline CDR1 is MNHEY and CDR2 SMNVEV (reference sequence). The length of the CDR3 is 14 residues. CDR3 sequence (DNA): TGTGCCAGCAGTCCAGGACAGCTGAACACTGAAGCTTTCTTT. It encodes CASSPGQLNTEAFF.

The V gene is TRBV27, the J gene TRBJ1-2, with D maybe TRBD1 (5 bases). V was cut by 0 bases and J by 1 base, with 9 bases left in between. Germline V gives CDR1 MNHEY, CDR2 SMNVEV (reference sequence). This CDR3 is built from 15 residues. The CDR3 sequence is CASSLSGGVNYGYTF. For the CDR3, the DNA is TGTGCCAGCAGTTTATCGGGGGGGGTTAACTATGGCTACACCTTC.

The chain joins TRBV5-6 to TRBJ1-4, with 7 nucleotides matching TRBD1. Germline-derived CDR1 and CDR2 are SGHDT and YYEEEE. The CDR3 runs to 14 residues. V lost 3 bases to trimming and J lost 5 bases; unmatched junction nucleotides: 4. The chain's CDR3 is CASSYGTANEKLFF. As DNA, the CDR3 is TGTGCCAGCAGCTATGGGACAGCAAATGAAAAACTGTTTTTT.

The chain couples TRBV18 to TRBJ2-7; maybe TRBD1 (6 bases). V lost 2 bases, J lost 7 bases, and 15 bases lay in between. Germline V lookup: CDR1 KGHSH, CDR2 LQKENI. The length of the CDR3 is 14 residues. CDR3 bases: TGTGCCAGCTCACCAACCAGGGGAGATCAGGAGCAGTACTTC. Its translation: CASSPTRGDQEQYF.

The V gene is TRBV6-5, the J gene TRBJ1-2, with TRBD1 matching over 8 bases. This CDR3 is built from 13 residues. V shed 7 bases and J 6 bases; nucleotides not matched to a gene: 7. Per germline, CDR1 MNHEY and CDR2 SVGAGI. In nucleotides, the CDR3 is TGTGCCAGCAAGCCGACAGGGGCAAATGGCTACACCTTC. Translated: CASKPTGANGYTF.

The J gene is TRBJ1-5, the V gene TRBV28, with 7 bases lining up with TRBD1. The germline gives CDR1 MDHEN, CDR2 SYDVKM. V was clipped by 3 bases and J by 4 bases; unmatched bases: 6. This CDR3 spans 15 amino acids. CDR3 DNA: TGTGCCAGCAGTTTCGCGGACAGGACGAATCAGCCCCAGCATTTT. Translated, it gives CASSFADRTNQPQHF.

J is TRBJ2-5 and V is TRBV18, with a weak D call TRBD1 (6 bases). The CDR3 runs 13 residues. The germline V gene has CDR1 KGHSH and CDR2 LQKENI. With 6 bases removed from V and 5 bases from J, the gap between germline ends came to 13 bases. The CDR3 nucleotides read TGTGCCAGCTCGCCCACAGGGATCGAGACCCAGTACTTC. The encoded protein is CASSPTGIETQYF.

The CDR3 sequence is CASIPRGTSNTEAFF. Written as DNA, the CDR3 is TGTGCCAGCATCCCAAGGGGGACATCGAACACTGAAGCTTTCTTT. V and J are TRBV6-1 and TRBJ1-1; possible D gene TRBD1, 6 bases. Germline lookup yields CDR1 MNHNS and CDR2 SASEGT. The CDR3 spans 15 residues. V shed 7 bases and J shed 1 base, with 16 bases lying between them.

The gene calls are TRBV6-1 and TRBJ1-1; D uncertain. CDR1 is MNHNS and CDR2 is SASEGT in the germline V gene. V lost 2 bases to trimming and J lost 8 bases, with 15 bases between them. The CDR3 spans 14 residues. The CDR3 DNA sequence: TGTGCCAGCAGTGAAAATTTCAGGCGCCCCGAAGCTTTCTTT. Residues: CASSENFRRPEAFF.

The gene calls are TRBV25-1 and TRBJ2-5, with 10 bases matching TRBD1. Germline values: CDR1 MGHDK, CDR2 SYGVNS. Germline trimming cut 1 base from V and 5 bases from J; bases unmatched to any gene: 10. This CDR3 spans 17 amino acids. CDR3 DNA sequence: TGTGCCAGCAGTGAATTCCTAGGACAGGGGGGGATGGAGACCCAGTACTTC. Protein sequence: CASSEFLGQGGMETQYF.

The V gene is TRBV14, the J gene TRBJ1-4; D uncertain. Germline CDR1 SGHDN, CDR2 FVKESK. V lost 0 bases and J lost 8, with 10 bases in between. This CDR3 is built from 14 residues. The CDR3 DNA reads TGTGCCAGCAGCCAAGAAAGCAAACGGGAAAAACTGTTTTTT. Its translation: CASSQESKREKLFF.

The chain is built from TRBV29-1 and TRBJ2-7; D remains unclear. The CDR3 is 13 amino acids. Trimming removed 4 bases at V and 6 bases at J, with 16 bases between. The germline CDR1 and CDR2 sequences are SQVTM and ANQGSEA. CDR3 coding DNA: TGCAGCGTTGCTTTCCGGAGCGATCTCGAGCAGTACTTC. Translating gives CSVAFRSDLEQYF.

The chain joins TRBV6-5 to TRBJ1-5; D not certain. CDR3 length: 15 amino acids. The germline gives CDR1 MNHEY, CDR2 SVGAGI. Trimming shortened V by 0 bases and J by 4 bases, and 10 bases separated the two germline ends. In nucleotides, the CDR3 is TGTGCCAGCAGTTACTCGGAGTTTACGAATCAGCCCCAGCATTTT. Translation: CASSYSEFTNQPQHF.

The V gene is TRBV5-1, the J gene TRBJ2-5; TRBD2 agrees at 16 bases. V lost 3 bases and J lost 4; bases outside the gene matches: 6. Germline lookup yields CDR1 SGHRS and CDR2 YFSETQ. The CDR3 has 17 amino acids. CDR3 in amino acids: CASSSGLAGGIAETQYF. The CDR3 DNA is TGCGCCAGCAGCTCGGGACTAGCGGGGGGGATAGCAGAGACCCAGTACTTC.

This clone was seen a handful of times. V and J are TRBV5-6 and TRBJ2-2; 9 bases fit TRBD1. This CDR3 is 15 amino acids long. V was pared by 4 bases and J by 6 bases, with 7 bases of the junction left unmatched. In germline, CDR1 is SGHDT, CDR2 YYEEEE. CDR3 sequence: CASSPDRGGAGELFF. The CDR3 region has the DNA TGTGCCAGCAGCCCCGACAGGGGGGGAGCCGGGGAGCTGTTTTTT.

The chain is built from TRBV7-3 and TRBJ1-6; the D is unclear. V dropped 2 bases and J dropped 2 bases, with 7 bases sitting between them. CDR1 SGHTA and CDR2 FQGTGA come from the germline V gene. The CDR3 is made up of 15 amino acids. The chain's CDR3 is CASSLFAAYNSPLHF. CDR3 bases: TGTGCCAGCAGCTTATTCGCAGCCTATAATTCACCCCTCCACTTT.